One sample yielded the 5 T cell receptor beta chains listed below, sequenced in a study of Graves' ophthalmopathy and Graves' hyperthyroidism. The TCR beta CDR3 regions underwent amplification from RNA transcripts. First-round RT-PCR relied on HTBI primers, and a second-round multiplex PCR came next. Each CDR3 protein gets one entry after TCRdb re-called the multiplex PCR reads with MiXCR. The data contain 400,000 or so distinct CDR3 sequences, 15% of them singletons. The sample was peripheral blood. The receptor source for this set is a woman aged 18-29 years with stable Graves' hyperthyroidism.

This clonotype was picked up one time. The chain combines TRBV7-9 with TRBJ1-5; weak D call: TRBD1 (5 bases). The germline CDR1 and CDR2 sequences are SEHNR and FQNEAQ (reference sequence). The V gene lost 5 bases and the J gene lost 3 bases, with 11 bases spanning the gap. The CDR3 spans 14 residues. Written as DNA, the CDR3 is TGTGCCAGCAGCAAGCAGGGTTTCAATCAGCCCCAGCATTTT. Translated, it gives CASSKQGFNQPQHF. The full variable domain, in which reference TRBV7-9 and TRBJ1-5 provide the parts outside the CDR3, is DTGVSQNPRHKITKRGQNVTFRCDPISEHNRLYWYRQTLGQGPEFLTYFQNEAQLEKSRLLSDRFSAERPKGSFSTLEIQRTEQGDSAMYLCASSKQGFNQPQHFGDGTRLSIL.

This clonotype appeared many times. This chain connects TRBV6-5 to TRBJ2-4; 11 nucleotides agree with TRBD2. This CDR3 region has 18 residues. V shed 5 bases and J 0 bases; nucleotides not matched to a gene: 9. CDR1 is MNHEY, CDR2 SVGAGI, per germline. The CDR3 sequence: CASSTGTSGPIAKNIQYF. Here the CDR3 DNA reads TGTGCCAGCAGTACCGGGACTAGCGGACCCATAGCCAAAAACATTCAGTACTTC.

The chain has TRBV11-1 and TRBJ1-1; TRBD1 aligns across 8 bases. The germline V gene encodes CDR1 SGHAT and CDR2 FQDESV (reference sequence). V shed 6 bases, J shed 1 base, and the junction held 7 bases outside the gene matches. CDR3 size: 15 residues. The CDR3 nucleotides are TGTGCCAGCAGTCCCAATCAGGGGGCGAACACTGAAGCTTTCTTT. As protein: CASSPNQGANTEAFF. Filled out from reference TRBV11-1 and TRBJ1-1, the complete variable domain reads EAEVAQSPRYKITEKSQAVAFWCDPISGHATLYWYRQILGQGPELLVQFQDESVVDDSQLPKDRFSAERLKGVDSTLKIQPAELGDSAMYLCASSPNQGANTEAFFGQGTRLTVV.

This clonotype was recorded many times. The V call is TRBV5-1, the J call TRBJ1-1; 7 bases agree with TRBD1. The germline CDR1 and CDR2 sequences are SGHRS and YFSETQ. This CDR3 is built from 13 residues. The V gene end was trimmed by 3 bases and the J gene end by 6 bases; junction bases not matched to a gene: 5. The CDR3 DNA follows: TGCGCCAGCAGCTGGACCGGGACAGCTGAAGCTTTCTTT. This translates into CASSWTGTAEAFF.

The V and J genes are TRBV2 and TRBJ1-2; unclear D gene. From germline, CDR1 is SNHLY and CDR2 FYNNEI. This CDR3 spans 14 amino acids. V lost 8 bases and J 3 bases, leaving 16 bases between the germline ends. The CDR3 sequence is CASPHPTEDYGYTF. The CDR3 DNA sequence: TGTGCCAGCCCACACCCCACCGAAGACTATGGCTACACCTTC.